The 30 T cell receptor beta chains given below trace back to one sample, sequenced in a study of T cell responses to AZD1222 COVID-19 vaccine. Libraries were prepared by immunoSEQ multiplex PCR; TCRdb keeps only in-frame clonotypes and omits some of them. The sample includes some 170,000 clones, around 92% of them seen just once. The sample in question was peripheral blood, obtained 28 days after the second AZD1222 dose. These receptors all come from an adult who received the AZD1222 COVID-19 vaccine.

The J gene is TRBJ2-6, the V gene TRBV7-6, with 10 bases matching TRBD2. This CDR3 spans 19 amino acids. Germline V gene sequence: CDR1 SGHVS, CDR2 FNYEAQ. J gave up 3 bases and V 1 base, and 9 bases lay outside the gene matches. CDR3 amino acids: CASSLGSSGGAGGANVLTF. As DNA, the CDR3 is TGTGCCAGCAGCTTAGGATCCAGCGGGGGGGCCGGTGGGGCCAACGTCCTGACTTTC.

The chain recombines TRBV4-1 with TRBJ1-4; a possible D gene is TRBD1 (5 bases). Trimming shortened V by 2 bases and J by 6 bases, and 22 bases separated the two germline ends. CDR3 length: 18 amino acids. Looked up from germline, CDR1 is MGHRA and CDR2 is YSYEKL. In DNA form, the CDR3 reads TGCGCCAGCAGCCAAAGCGGTGCGGGGCAATCCGCCTATGAAAAACTGTTTTTT. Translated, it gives CASSQSGAGQSAYEKLFF.

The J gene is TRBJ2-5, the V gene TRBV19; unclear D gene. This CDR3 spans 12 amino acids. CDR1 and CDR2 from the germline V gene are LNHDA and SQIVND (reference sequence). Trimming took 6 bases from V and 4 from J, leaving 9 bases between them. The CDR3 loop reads CASSHPGETQYF. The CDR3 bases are TGTGCCAGTAGCCACCCCGGAGAGACCCAGTACTTC.

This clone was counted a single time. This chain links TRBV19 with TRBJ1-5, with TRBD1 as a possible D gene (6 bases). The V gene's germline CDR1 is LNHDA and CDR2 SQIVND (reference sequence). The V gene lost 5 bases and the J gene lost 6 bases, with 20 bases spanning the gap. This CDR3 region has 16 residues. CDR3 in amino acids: CASSLGGGRSGQPQHF. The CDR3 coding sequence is TGTGCCAGTAGTCTAGGAGGGGGGCGTTCTGGTCAGCCCCAGCATTTT. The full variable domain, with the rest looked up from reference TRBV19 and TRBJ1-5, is DGGITQSPKYLFRKEGQNVTLSCEQNLNHDAMYWYRQDPGQGLRLIYYSQIVNDFQKGDIAEGYSVSREKKESFPLTVTSAQKNPTAFYLCASSLGGGRSGQPQHFGDGTRLSIL.

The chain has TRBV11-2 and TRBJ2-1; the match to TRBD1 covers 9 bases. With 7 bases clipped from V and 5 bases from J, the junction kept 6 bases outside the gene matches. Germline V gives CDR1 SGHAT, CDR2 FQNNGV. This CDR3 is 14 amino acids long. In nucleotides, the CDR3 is TGTGCCAGCATCCCGGGACAGGGACACAATGAGCAGTTCTTC. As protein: CASIPGQGHNEQFF.

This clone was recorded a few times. The DNA of the CDR3 is TGTGCCAGCACTGCGGACAGAGCTGGAAACACCATATATTTT. Residues: CASTADRAGNTIYF. The V and J genes are TRBV2 and TRBJ1-3; TRBD1 is a possible D gene (6 bases). Trimming removed 7 bases at V and 2 bases at J, with 12 bases between. Germline lookup yields CDR1 SNHLY and CDR2 FYNNEI. This CDR3 contains 14 residues.

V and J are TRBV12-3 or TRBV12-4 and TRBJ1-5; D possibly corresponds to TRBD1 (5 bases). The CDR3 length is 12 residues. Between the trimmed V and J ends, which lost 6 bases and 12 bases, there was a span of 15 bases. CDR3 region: CASSTPGANQHF. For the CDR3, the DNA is TGTGCCAGCAGCACTCCCGGGGCCAACCAGCATTTT.

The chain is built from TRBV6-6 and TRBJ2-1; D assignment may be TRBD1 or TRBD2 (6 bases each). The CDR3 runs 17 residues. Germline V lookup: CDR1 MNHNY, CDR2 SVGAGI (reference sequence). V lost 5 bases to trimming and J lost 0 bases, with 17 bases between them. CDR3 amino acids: CASSQSPTGASYNEQFF. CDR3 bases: TGTGCCAGCAGTCAAAGCCCTACGGGGGCCTCCTACAATGAGCAGTTCTTC.

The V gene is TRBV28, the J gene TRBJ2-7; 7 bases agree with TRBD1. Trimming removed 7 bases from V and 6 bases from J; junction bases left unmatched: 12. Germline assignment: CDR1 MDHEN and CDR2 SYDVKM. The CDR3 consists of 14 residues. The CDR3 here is CASTIQGEVSEQYF. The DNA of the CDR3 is TGTGCCAGCACAATTCAGGGGGAAGTCAGCGAGCAGTACTTC.

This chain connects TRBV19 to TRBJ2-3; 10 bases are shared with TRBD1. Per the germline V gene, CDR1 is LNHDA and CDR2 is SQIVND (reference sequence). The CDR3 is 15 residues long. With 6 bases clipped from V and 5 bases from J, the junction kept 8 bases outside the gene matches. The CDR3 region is CASRTGTGERDTQYF. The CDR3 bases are TGTGCCAGTAGGACCGGGACAGGGGAGAGAGATACGCAGTATTTT.

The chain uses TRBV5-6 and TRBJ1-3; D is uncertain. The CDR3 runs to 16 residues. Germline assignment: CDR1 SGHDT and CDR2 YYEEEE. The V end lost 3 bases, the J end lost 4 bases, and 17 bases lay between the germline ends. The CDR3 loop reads CASSSRSGVGGNTIYF. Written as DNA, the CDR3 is TGTGCCAGCAGCTCTCGATCGGGCGTGGGAGGAAACACCATATATTTT.

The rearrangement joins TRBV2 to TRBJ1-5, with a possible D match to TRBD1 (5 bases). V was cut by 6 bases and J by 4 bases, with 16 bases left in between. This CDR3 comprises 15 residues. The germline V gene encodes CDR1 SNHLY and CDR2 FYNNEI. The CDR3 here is CASRRGYGGNQPQHF. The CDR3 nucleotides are TGTGCCAGCAGAAGAGGGTACGGGGGAAATCAGCCCCAGCATTTT.

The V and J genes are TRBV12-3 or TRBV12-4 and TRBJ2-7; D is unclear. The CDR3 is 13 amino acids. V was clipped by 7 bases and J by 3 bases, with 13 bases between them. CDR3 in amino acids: CASTLLPHYEQYF. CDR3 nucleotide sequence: TGTGCCAGCACCCTCTTACCCCACTACGAGCAGTACTTC.

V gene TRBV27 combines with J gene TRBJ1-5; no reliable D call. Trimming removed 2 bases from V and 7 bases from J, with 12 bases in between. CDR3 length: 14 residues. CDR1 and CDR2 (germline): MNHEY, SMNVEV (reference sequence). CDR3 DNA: TGTGCCAGCAGTTTAACGGCAGGCTGGCAGCCCCAGCATTTT. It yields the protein CASSLTAGWQPQHF.

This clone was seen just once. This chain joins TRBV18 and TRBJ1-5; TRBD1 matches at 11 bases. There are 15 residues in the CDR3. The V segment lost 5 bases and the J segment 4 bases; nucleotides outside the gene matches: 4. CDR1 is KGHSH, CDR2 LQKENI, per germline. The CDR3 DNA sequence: TGTGCCAGCTCATTAGGGACAGGGGGAAATCAGCCCCAGCATTTT. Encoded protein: CASSLGTGGNQPQHF.

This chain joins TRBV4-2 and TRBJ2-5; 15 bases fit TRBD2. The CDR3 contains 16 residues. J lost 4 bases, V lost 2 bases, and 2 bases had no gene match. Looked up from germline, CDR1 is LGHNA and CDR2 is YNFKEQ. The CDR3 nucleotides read TGTGCCAGCAGCCAACGGGGACTAGCGGGGGGAGAGACCCAGTACTTC. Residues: CASSQRGLAGGETQYF.

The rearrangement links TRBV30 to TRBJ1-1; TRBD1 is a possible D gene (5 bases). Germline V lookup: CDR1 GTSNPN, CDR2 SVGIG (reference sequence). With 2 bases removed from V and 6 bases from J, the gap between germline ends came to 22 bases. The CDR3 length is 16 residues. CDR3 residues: CAWSPRATGSWAEAFF. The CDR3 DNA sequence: TGTGCCTGGAGTCCCAGGGCGACGGGATCGTGGGCTGAAGCTTTCTTT.

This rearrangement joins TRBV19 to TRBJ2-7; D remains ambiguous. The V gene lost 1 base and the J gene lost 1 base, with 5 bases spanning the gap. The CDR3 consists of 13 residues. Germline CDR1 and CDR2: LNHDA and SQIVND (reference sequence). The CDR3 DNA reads TGTGCCAGTAGTATAGCAGTGTCCTACGAGCAGTACTTC. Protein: CASSIAVSYEQYF. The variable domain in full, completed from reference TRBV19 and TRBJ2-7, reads DGGITQSPKYLFRKEGQNVTLSCEQNLNHDAMYWYRQDPGQGLRLIYYSQIVNDFQKGDIAEGYSVSREKKESFPLTVTSAQKNPTAFYLCASSIAVSYEQYFGPGTRLTVT.

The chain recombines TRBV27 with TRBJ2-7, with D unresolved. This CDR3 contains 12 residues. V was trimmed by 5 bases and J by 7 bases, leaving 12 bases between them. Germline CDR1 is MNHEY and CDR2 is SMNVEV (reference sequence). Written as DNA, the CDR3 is TGTGCCAGCAGTGACCCCCCCGGAGAGCAGTACTTC. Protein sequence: CASSDPPGEQYF.

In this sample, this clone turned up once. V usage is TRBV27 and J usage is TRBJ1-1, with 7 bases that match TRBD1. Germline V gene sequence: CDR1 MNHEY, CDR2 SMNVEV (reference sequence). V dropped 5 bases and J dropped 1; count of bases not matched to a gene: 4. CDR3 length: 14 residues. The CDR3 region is CASSPWDRNTEAFF. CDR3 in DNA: TGTGCCAGCAGTCCTTGGGACAGGAACACTGAAGCTTTCTTT.

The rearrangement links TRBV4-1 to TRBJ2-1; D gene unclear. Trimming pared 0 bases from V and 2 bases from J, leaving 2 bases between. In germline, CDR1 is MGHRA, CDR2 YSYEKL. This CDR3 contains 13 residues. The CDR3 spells CASSQDTYNEQFF. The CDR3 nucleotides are TGCGCCAGCAGCCAAGATACCTACAATGAGCAGTTCTTC.

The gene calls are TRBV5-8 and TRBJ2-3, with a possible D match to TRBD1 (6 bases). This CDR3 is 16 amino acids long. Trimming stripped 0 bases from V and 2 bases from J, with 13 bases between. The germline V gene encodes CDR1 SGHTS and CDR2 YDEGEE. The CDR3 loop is CASSLDFTGITDTQYF. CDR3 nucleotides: TGTGCCAGCAGCTTGGATTTTACAGGGATCACAGATACGCAGTATTTT.

Written as DNA, the CDR3 is TGTGCCAGCAGCCTCGTCGAGGGGACTCTCAATAGCAATCAGCCCCAGCATTTT. This sequence encodes CASSLVEGTLNSNQPQHF. The chain uses TRBV3-1 (or the pseudogene TRBV3-2) and TRBJ1-5; tentative D call: TRBD1 (5 bases). The CDR3 sequence is 18 residues long. The V gene lost 4 bases and the J gene lost 0 bases, with 19 bases spanning the gap. The germline CDR1 and CDR2 sequences are LGHDT and YNNKEL (reference sequence).

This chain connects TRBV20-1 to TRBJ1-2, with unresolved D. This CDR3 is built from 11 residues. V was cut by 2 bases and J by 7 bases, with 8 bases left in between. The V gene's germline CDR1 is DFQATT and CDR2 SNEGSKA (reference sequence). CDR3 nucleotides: TGCAGTGCTAGACCCCCGCGTGGCTACACCTTC. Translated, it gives CSARPPRGYTF.

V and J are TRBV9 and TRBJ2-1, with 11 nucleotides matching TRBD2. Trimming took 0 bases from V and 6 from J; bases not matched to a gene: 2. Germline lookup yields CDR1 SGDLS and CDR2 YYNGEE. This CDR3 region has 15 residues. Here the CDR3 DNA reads TGTGCCAGCAGCGTAGTTAGCGGGGGGGGCAATGAGCAGTTCTTC. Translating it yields CASSVVSGGGNEQFF.

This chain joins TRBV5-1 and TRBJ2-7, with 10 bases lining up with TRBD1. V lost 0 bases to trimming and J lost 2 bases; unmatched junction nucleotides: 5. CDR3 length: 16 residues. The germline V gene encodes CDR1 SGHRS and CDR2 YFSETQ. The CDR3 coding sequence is TGCGCCAGCAGCTTGGGCGGGACAGGGGCTACCTACGAGCAGTACTTC. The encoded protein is CASSLGGTGATYEQYF.

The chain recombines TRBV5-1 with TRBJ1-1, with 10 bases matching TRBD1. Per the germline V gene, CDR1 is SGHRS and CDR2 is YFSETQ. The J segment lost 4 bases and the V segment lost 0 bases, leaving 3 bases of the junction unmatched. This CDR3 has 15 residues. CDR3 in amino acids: CASSLGGQGVTEAFF. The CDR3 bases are TGCGCCAGCAGCTTGGGAGGACAGGGGGTCACTGAAGCTTTCTTT. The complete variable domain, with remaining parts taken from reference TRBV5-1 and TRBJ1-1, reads KAGVTQTPRYLIKTRGQQVTLSCSPISGHRSVSWYQQTPGQGLQFLFEYFSETQRNKGNFPGRFSGRQFSNSRSEMNVSTLELGDSALYLCASSLGGQGVTEAFFGQGTRLTVV.

CDR3: CASSLSQGGEKLFF. CDR3 bases: TGCGCCAGCAGCTTGAGCCAGGGCGGCGAAAAACTGTTTTTT. The chain couples TRBV5-1 to TRBJ1-4; a weak D match, TRBD1 (5 bases). CDR3 length: 14 amino acids. Germline V gene lookup returns CDR1 SGHRS and CDR2 YFSETQ. V shed 1 base and J shed 8 bases, with 12 bases lying between them.

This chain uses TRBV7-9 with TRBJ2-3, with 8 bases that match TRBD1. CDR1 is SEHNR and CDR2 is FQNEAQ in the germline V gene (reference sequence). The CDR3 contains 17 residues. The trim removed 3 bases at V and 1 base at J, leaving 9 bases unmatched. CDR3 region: CASSFRAGTGRTDTQYF. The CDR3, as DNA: TGTGCCAGCAGCTTTCGCGCGGGGACAGGCCGCACAGATACGCAGTATTTT.

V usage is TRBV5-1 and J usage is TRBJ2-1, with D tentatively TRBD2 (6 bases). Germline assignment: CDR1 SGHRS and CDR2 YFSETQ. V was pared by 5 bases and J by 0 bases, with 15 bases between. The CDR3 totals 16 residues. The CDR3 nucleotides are TGCGCCAGCAGTAAACTAGCTCGGAGCTCCTACAATGAGCAGTTCTTC. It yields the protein CASSKLARSSYNEQFF.